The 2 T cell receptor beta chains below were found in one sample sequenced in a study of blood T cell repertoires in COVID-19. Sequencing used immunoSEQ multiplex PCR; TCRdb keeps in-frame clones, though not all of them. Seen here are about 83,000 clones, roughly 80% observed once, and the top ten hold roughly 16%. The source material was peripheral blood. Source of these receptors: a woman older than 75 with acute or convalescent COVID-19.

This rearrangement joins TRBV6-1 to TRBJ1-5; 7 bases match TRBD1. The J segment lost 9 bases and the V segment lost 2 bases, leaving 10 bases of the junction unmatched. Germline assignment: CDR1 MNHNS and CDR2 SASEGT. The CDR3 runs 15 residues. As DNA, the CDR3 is TGTGCCAGCAGTGAAACCGACAGGGTCGTTGGGCCCCAGCATTTT. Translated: CASSETDRVVGPQHF.

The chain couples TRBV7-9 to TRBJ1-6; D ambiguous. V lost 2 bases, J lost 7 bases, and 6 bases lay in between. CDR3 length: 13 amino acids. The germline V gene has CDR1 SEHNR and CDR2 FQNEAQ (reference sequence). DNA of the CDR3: TGTGCCAGCAGCTTACCACAGAATTCACCCCTCCACTTT. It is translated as CASSLPQNSPLHF.